Presented here are 9 T cell receptor beta chains from one specimen sequenced in a study of patients and donors after allogeneic stem cell transplantation. TCRdb itself ran the RT-PCR reads through MiXCR, one entry per CDR3 protein. The table records 150,000 to 200,000 distinct CDR3 sequences, 30% of them present only once. The source material was blood, either unsorted or a sorted T cell fraction (not recorded which). The receptors here all came from a human donor who was either an allogeneic HSCT recipient or a stem cell or donor lymphocyte infusion donor (not recorded which). It is not recorded whose cells these are; they may come from a transplant donor.

This chain links TRBV5-1 with TRBJ1-4; the D is unclear. Per germline, CDR1 SGHRS and CDR2 YFSETQ. Trimming shortened V by 1 base and J by 11 bases, and 9 bases separated the two germline ends. The CDR3 runs to 12 residues. The DNA for the CDR3 is TGCGCCAGCAGCTTGAACCGGCAGAAACTGTTTTTT. Its translation: CASSLNRQKLFF.

The V and J genes are TRBV12-3 or TRBV12-4 and TRBJ2-7, with 14 positions matching TRBD2. This CDR3 contains 15 residues. Trimming took 4 bases from V and 5 from J; bases not matched to a gene: 4. CDR3 amino acids: CASSWGLAGDHEQYF. In nucleotides, the CDR3 is TGTGCCAGCAGTTGGGGACTAGCGGGAGATCACGAGCAGTACTTC.

The table lists this clonotype with a few counts. V is TRBV29-1 and J is TRBJ1-2, with 8 nucleotides matching TRBD1. The CDR3 is 15 residues long. The junction had 7 bases not matched to a gene; V was cut back by 0 bases and J by 4 bases. The germline V gene has CDR1 SQVTM and CDR2 ANQGSEA. CDR3 region: CSVEDHGTGVYGYTF. The DNA of the CDR3 is TGCAGCGTTGAAGACCACGGGACAGGAGTCTATGGCTACACCTTC.

V usage is TRBV5-1 and J usage is TRBJ2-1; D gene unclear. V was shortened by 4 bases and J by 0 bases, with 5 bases between the two germline ends. Germline CDR1 is SGHRS and CDR2 is YFSETQ. The CDR3 length is 13 residues. The CDR3 DNA reads as TGCGCCAGCAGCGAGAGCTCCTACAATGAGCAGTTCTTC. It codes for CASSESSYNEQFF.

This clonotype showed up just a few times. V and J are TRBV4-2 and TRBJ2-1; D uncertain. This CDR3 region has 12 residues. Germline-derived CDR1 and CDR2 are LGHNA and YNFKEQ. V lost 4 bases to trimming and J lost 9 bases, with 10 bases between them. CDR3 DNA sequence: TGTGCCAGCAGCCTGCCTCACACTGAGCAGTTCTTC. This sequence encodes CASSLPHTEQFF.

J is TRBJ2-7 and V is TRBV10-3; 8 bases line up with TRBD1. Germline V gives CDR1 ENHRY, CDR2 SYGVKD. V was pared by 7 bases and J by 2 bases, with 4 bases of the junction left unmatched. This CDR3 is built from 13 residues. The CDR3 is CAITSTGAYEQYF. CDR3 nucleotide sequence: TGTGCCATCACTTCGACAGGGGCCTACGAGCAGTACTTC.

This clonotype was detected only a few times. The chain carries TRBV20-1 and TRBJ2-1; 9 nucleotides match TRBD2. V gave up 1 base and J gave up 9 bases; unmatched junction bases: 13. Per the germline V gene, CDR1 is DFQATT and CDR2 is SNEGSKA (reference sequence). This CDR3 region has 16 residues. The DNA for the CDR3 is TGCAGTGCTAGAGCTCCCGTGGGCGGGAGGGATAGTGAGCAGTTCTTC. Translating it yields CSARAPVGGRDSEQFF.

J is TRBJ2-3 and V is TRBV20-1; TRBD2 agrees at 13 bases. The germline gives CDR1 DFQATT, CDR2 SNEGSKA (reference sequence). The J segment lost 4 bases and the V segment lost 3 bases, leaving 7 bases of the junction unmatched. CDR3 length equals 16 residues. The CDR3 sequence is CSARPLGLAGADTQYF. CDR3 coding DNA: TGCAGTGCTAGGCCCCTTGGACTAGCGGGAGCAGATACGCAGTATTTT.

This sequence joins TRBV11-3 and TRBJ2-1; TRBD2 matches 7 bases. Trimming cost V 4 bases and J 3 bases; bases outside gene matches: 6. The CDR3 covers 15 residues. Germline loops: CDR1 SGHNT, CDR2 YENEEA. The DNA for the CDR3 is TGTGCCAGCAGCTCCCGCGGGAGAGGCTACAATGAGCAGTTCTTC. The encoded protein is CASSSRGRGYNEQFF.